The rows below give T cell receptor beta chains drawn from one sample of a study of T cells in Graves' hyperthyroidism and ophthalmopathy. TCRdb passed the multiplex PCR reads through MiXCR, listing each CDR3 protein once. The sample lists 300,000 to 450,000 distinct CDR3 sequences, roughly 15% occurring once. The material sequenced was blood. These receptors all come from a woman in her twenties or thirties with Graves' ophthalmopathy. The CDR3 runs from the conserved cysteine through the conserved F or W. The order of the fields is D gene, clone size, V gene, J gene, CDR3 protein, CDR3 DNA. The D gene is left open where the match is weak. The listing skips clone size in some rows; elsewhere it reads once, few, many or a size class.

D gene: .; clone size: .; V gene: TRBV2; J gene: TRBJ1-6; CDR3 protein: CASLIGQSYNPPLHF; CDR3 DNA: TGTGCCAGTCTAATTGGACAGTCCTATAATCCACCCCTCCACTTT
D gene: .; clone size: many; V gene: TRBV20-1; J gene: TRBJ2-7; CDR3 protein: CSATGQPSYEQYF; CDR3 DNA: TGCAGTGCTACCGGACAGCCTTCCTACGAGCAGTACTTC
D gene: .; clone size: .; V gene: TRBV6-1; J gene: TRBJ2-2; CDR3 protein: CASRSDSFSNTGELFF; CDR3 DNA: TGTGCCAGCAGATCCGACTCTTTCTCGAACACCGGGGAGCTGTTTTTT
D gene: TRBD1; clone size: few; V gene: TRBV20-1; J gene: TRBJ2-1; CDR3 protein: CSATITGTGFSEQFF; CDR3 DNA: TGCAGTGCTACAATAACCGGGACAGGGTTTTCTGAGCAGTTCTTC
D gene: TRBD1; clone size: many; V gene: TRBV28; J gene: TRBJ2-1; CDR3 protein: CATQAGGTGYNEQFF; CDR3 DNA: TGTGCCACCCAGGCGGGCGGGACAGGCTACAATGAGCAGTTCTTC
D gene: .; clone size: many; V gene: TRBV2; J gene: TRBJ2-7; CDR3 protein: CASSVELESYEQYF; CDR3 DNA: TGTGCCAGCAGTGTAGAACTGGAGTCCTACGAGCAGTACTTC
D gene: .; clone size: .; V gene: TRBV20-1; J gene: TRBJ1-1; CDR3 protein: CSADGIRDVNTEAFF; CDR3 DNA: TGCAGTGCTGACGGAATCAGGGATGTGAACACTGAAGCTTTCTTT
D gene: .; clone size: few; V gene: TRBV28; J gene: TRBJ1-2; CDR3 protein: CASSWEGPGGYTF; CDR3 DNA: TGTGCCAGCAGTTGGGAGGGTCCAGGAGGCTACACCTTC
D gene: .; clone size: few; V gene: TRBV4-2; J gene: TRBJ2-1; CDR3 protein: CASSQEGRFSYNEQFF; CDR3 DNA: TGTGCCAGCAGCCAAGAAGGGCGATTCTCCTACAATGAGCAGTTCTTC
D gene: .; clone size: .; V gene: TRBV28; J gene: TRBJ1-5; CDR3 protein: CASSFRGKSNQPQHF; CDR3 DNA: TGTGCCAGCAGTTTCCGGGGAAAGAGCAATCAGCCCCAGCATTTT
D gene: .; clone size: many; V gene: TRBV7-8; J gene: TRBJ2-7; CDR3 protein: CAGGRVQGEQYF; CDR3 DNA: TGTGCGGGGGGCAGGGTCCAAGGCGAGCAGTACTTC
D gene: .; clone size: many; V gene: TRBV28; J gene: TRBJ2-3; CDR3 protein: CASSSAIVPTSTDTQYF; CDR3 DNA: TGTGCCAGCAGTTCCGCGATCGTTCCAACTAGCACAGATACGCAGTATTTT
D gene: TRBD2; clone size: many; V gene: TRBV20-1; J gene: TRBJ2-7; CDR3 protein: CSARVQRGDSYEQYF; CDR3 DNA: TGCAGTGCTAGAGTCCAGCGGGGGGATTCCTACGAGCAGTACTTC
D gene: TRBD2; clone size: .; V gene: TRBV9; J gene: TRBJ2-5; CDR3 protein: CVSSGGRTETQYF; CDR3 DNA: TGTGTCAGCAGCGGGGGACGGACTGAAACCCAGTACTTC
D gene: TRBD1; clone size: once; V gene: TRBV28; J gene: TRBJ1-2; CDR3 protein: CASGDRANYGYTF; CDR3 DNA: TGTGCCAGCGGGGACAGGGCCAACTATGGCTACACCTTC
D gene: TRBD1; clone size: many; V gene: TRBV11-2; J gene: TRBJ1-2; CDR3 protein: CASSRGDRDYGYTF; CDR3 DNA: TGTGCCAGCAGCCGCGGGGACAGGGACTATGGCTACACCTTC
D gene: .; clone size: few; V gene: TRBV7-9; J gene: TRBJ2-1; CDR3 protein: CASSPPRGSSYNEQFF; CDR3 DNA: TGTGCCAGCAGCCCCCCTCGGGGTAGCTCCTACAATGAGCAGTTCTTC
D gene: .; clone size: many; V gene: TRBV3-1; J gene: TRBJ1-3; CDR3 protein: CASSLNLGNTIYF; CDR3 DNA: TGTGCCAGCAGTTTGAACCTGGGAAACACCATATATTTT
D gene: .; clone size: many; V gene: TRBV28; J gene: TRBJ2-5; CDR3 protein: CASSSLGGSETQYF; CDR3 DNA: TGTGCCAGCAGTTCCCTGGGGGGATCAGAGACCCAGTACTTC
D gene: .; clone size: few; V gene: TRBV5-1; J gene: TRBJ1-2; CDR3 protein: CASSLGHSNYGYTF; CDR3 DNA: TGCGCCAGCAGCTTGGGGCACAGCAACTATGGCTACACCTTC